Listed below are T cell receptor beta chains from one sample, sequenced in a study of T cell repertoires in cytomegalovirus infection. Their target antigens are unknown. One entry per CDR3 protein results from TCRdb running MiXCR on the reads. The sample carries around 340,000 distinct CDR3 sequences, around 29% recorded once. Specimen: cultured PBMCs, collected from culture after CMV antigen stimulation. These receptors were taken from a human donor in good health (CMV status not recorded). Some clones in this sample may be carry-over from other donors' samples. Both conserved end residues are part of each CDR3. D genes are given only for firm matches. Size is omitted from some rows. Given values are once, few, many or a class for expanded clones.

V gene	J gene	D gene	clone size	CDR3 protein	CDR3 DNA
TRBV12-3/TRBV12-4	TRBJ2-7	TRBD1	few	CASSSFGQGYEQYF	TGTGCCAGCAGTTCTTTTGGACAGGGCTACGAGCAGTACTTC
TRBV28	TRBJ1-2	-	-	CASSPRTERFGYTF	TGTGCCAGCAGTCCCCGGACTGAAAGATTTGGCTACACCTTC
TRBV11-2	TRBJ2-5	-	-	CASSFNTQETQYF	TGTGCCAGCAGCTTCAACACACAAGAGACCCAGTACTTC
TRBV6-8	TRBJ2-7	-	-	CASSPDGWGRWYEQYF	TGTGCCAGCAGTCCCGATGGGTGGGGGCGATGGTACGAGCAGTACTTC
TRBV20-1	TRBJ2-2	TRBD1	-	CSARDRRGLDTGELFF	TGCAGTGCTAGAGATCGCAGGGGGCTTGATACCGGGGAGCTGTTTTTT
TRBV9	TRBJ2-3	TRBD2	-	CASSPRALAGGHTQYF	TGTGCCAGCAGCCCACGCGCACTAGCGGGGGGTCATACGCAGTATTTT
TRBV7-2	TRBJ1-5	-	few	CASTNSGLQPQHF	TGTGCCAGCACCAATTCAGGGTTACAGCCCCAGCATTTT
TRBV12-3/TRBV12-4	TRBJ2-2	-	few	CASSSGTPSTGELFF	TGTGCCAGCAGTTCCGGGACACCTAGCACCGGGGAGCTGTTTTTT
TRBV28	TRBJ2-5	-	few	CASSLGDTLAQETQYF	TGTGCCAGCAGTTTGGGAGACACCTTGGCCCAAGAGACCCAGTACTTC
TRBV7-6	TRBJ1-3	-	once	CASRGRAPGNTIYF	TGTGCCAGCAGGGGTCGGGCGCCTGGAAACACCATATATTTT
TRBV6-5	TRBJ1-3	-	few	CASSHQGDGNTIYF	TGTGCCAGCAGCCACCAGGGCGACGGAAACACCATATATTTT
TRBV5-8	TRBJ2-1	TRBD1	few	CASSLDGQGPKRQFF	TGTGCCAGCAGCTTGGATGGACAGGGACCCAAGAGGCAGTTCTTC
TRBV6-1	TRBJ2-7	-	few	CPRTDGGGQYF	TGTCCTCGTACCGACGGCGGAGGGCAGTACTTC
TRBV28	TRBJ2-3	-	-	CASSLAGSRQDTQYF	TGTGCCAGCAGTTTGGCCGGTTCCCGGCAAGATACGCAGTATTTT
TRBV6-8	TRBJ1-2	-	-	CASSYSSGGGYGYTF	TGTGCCAGCAGTTACTCGTCAGGAGGAGGCTATGGCTACACCTTC
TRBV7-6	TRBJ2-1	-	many	CASSFGIDIYNEQFF	TGTGCCAGCAGCTTTGGGATAGACATATACAATGAGCAGTTCTTC
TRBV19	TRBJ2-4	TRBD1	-	CATRELGQNIQYF	TGTGCCACCAGGGAATTGGGACAGAACATTCAGTACTTC
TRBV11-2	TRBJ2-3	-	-	CASSPTPRGTDTQYF	TGTGCCAGCAGCCCAACCCCACGAGGGACAGATACGCAGTATTTT
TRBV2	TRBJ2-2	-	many	CASSVGNTGELFF	TGTGCCAGCAGTGTTGGGAACACCGGGGAGCTGTTTTTT
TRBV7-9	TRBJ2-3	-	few	CASSLDKGASTDTQYF	TGTGCCAGCAGCTTGGATAAAGGAGCTAGCACAGATACGCAGTATTTT
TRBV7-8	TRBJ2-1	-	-	CASSLERDPSRGHEQFF	TGTGCCAGCAGCTTAGAACGGGACCCATCCCGGGGGCATGAGCAGTTCTTC
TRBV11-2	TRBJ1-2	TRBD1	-	CASSPWDRELYGYTF	TGTGCCAGCAGCCCGTGGGACAGGGAACTCTATGGCTACACCTTC
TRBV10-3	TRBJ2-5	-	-	CAISAGGEETQYF	TGTGCCATCAGTGCGGGCGGGGAAGAGACCCAGTACTTC
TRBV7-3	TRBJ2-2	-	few	CASSAVLSWGGELFF	TGTGCCAGCAGCGCAGTATTAAGTTGGGGCGGGGAGCTGTTTTTT
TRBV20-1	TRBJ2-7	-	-	CSARATKGYTYEQYF	TGCAGTGCTAGAGCAACAAAGGGGTACACCTACGAGCAGTACTTC